This T cell receptor (beta chain) was sequenced for a study of cytomegalovirus exposure and HLA in healthy donors. Study observations and caveats: Cytomegalovirus status, reportedly, was diagnosed with high specificity and sensitivity by the classifier. Previously analyzed data showed that most TCR beta V segments were productive at a frequency of about 87% or about 30%. In a later analysis, a missense DCLRE1C variant was linked to TCR beta V- and J-gene trimming. It was in a later analysis that TCR association rates were seen to vary by HLA locus, highest for DRB1 and lowest for HLA-C.

A remark on this clone: Its specificity is not known.

The PCR employed 60 Vbeta primers together with 13 Jbeta primers. Some clones are missing from TCRdb's copy, which holds only in-frame ones; the method was immunoSEQ multiplex PCR. The table shows around 180,000 clones, with about four fifths occurring only once. Trimming at V came to 4 bases and at J to 1 base, leaving 5 bases not matched to a gene. From germline, CDR1 is MNHEY and CDR2 SMNVEV (reference sequence). The CDR3 spans 15 residues. Sequencing was done on a sample of PBMCs. This TCR came from a man aged 25 to 45 in good health and CMV-seropositive. The rearrangement links TRBV27 to TRBJ2-7; 9 nucleotides line up with TRBD2. The chain's CDR3 is CASSSLAGASYEQYF. CDR3 nucleotide sequence: TGTGCCAGCAGTTCATTAGCGGGGGCTTCCTACGAGCAGTACTTC.